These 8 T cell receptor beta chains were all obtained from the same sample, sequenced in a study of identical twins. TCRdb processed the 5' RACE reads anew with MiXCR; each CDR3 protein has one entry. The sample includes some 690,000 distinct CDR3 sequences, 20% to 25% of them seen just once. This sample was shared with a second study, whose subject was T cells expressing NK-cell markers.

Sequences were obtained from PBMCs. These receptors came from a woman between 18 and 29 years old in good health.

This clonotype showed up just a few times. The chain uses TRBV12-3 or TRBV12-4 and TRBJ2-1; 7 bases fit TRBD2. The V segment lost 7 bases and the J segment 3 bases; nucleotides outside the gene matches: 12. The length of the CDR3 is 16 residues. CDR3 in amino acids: CASTRSGGGVYNEQFF. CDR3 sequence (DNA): TGTGCCAGCACCCGCTCGGGGGGAGGGGTCTACAATGAGCAGTTCTTC.

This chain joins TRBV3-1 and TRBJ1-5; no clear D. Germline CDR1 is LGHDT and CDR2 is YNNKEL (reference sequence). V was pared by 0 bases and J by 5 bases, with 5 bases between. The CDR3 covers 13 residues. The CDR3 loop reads CASSQDPHQPQHF. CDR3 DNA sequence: TGTGCCAGCAGCCAAGACCCCCATCAGCCCCAGCATTTT. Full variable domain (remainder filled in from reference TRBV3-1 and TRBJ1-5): DTAVSQTPKYLVTQMGNDKSIKCEQNLGHDTMYWYKQDSKKFLKIMFSYNNKELIINETVPNRFSPKSPDKAHLNLHINSLELGDSAVYFCASSQDPHQPQHFGDGTRLSIL.

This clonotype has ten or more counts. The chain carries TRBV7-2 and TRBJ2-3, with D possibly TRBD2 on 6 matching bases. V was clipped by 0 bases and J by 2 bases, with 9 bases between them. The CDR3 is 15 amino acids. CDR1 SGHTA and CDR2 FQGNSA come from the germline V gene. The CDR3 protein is CASSLAGGFTDTQYF. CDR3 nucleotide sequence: TGTGCCAGCAGCTTAGCGGGGGGTTTCACAGATACGCAGTATTTT.

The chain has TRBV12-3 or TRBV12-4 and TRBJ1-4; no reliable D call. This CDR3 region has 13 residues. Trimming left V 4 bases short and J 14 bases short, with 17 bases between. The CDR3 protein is CASSYVLAESLFF. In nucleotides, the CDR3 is TGTGCCAGCAGTTACGTATTGGCTGAAAGCCTGTTTTTT.

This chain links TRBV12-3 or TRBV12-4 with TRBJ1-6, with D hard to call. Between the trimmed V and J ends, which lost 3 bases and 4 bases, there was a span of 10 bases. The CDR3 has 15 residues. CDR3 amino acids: CASSLVEGYNSPLHF. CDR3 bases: TGTGCCAGCAGTTTGGTGGAGGGTTATAATTCACCCCTCCACTTT.

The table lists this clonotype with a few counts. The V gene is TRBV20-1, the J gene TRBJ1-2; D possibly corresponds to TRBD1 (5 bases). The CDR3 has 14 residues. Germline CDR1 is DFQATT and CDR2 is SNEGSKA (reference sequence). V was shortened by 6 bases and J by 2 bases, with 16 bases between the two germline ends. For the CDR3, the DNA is TGCAGTGCCGCACTTCTTCAGGGAAACTATGGCTACACCTTC. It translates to CSAALLQGNYGYTF.

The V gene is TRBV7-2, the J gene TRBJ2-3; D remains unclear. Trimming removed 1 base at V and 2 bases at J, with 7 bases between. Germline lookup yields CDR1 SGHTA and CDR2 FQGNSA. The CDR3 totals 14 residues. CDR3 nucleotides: TGTGCCAGCAGCTTAGTGTTCCTCACAGATACGCAGTATTTT. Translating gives CASSLVFLTDTQYF.

The CDR3 reads CASSSYYGAAYGYTF. In DNA, the CDR3 is TGTGCCAGCAGTTCCTACTACGGGGCCGCCTATGGCTACACCTTC. This chain links TRBV12-3 or TRBV12-4 with TRBJ1-2, with TRBD1 as a possible D gene (5 bases). There are 15 residues in the CDR3. Trimming stripped 4 bases from V and 4 bases from J, with 16 bases between.